The TCR beta chain described here comes from a study of blood T cell repertoires in COVID-19. Sequencing used immunoSEQ multiplex PCR; TCRdb keeps in-frame clones, though not all of them. The table includes over 80,000 clones, more than 75% detected once. The TCR sequence derives from a human donor in a cohort sampled during active COVID-19. The material sequenced was peripheral blood.

CDR3 sequence: CASSPALGEQFF. The DNA for the CDR3 is TGTGCCAGCAGTCCGGCTCTAGGTGAGCAGTTCTTC. V gene TRBV3-1 (or the pseudogene TRBV3-2) combines with J gene TRBJ2-1, with unresolved D. Germline CDR1 reads LGHDT; CDR2 reads YNNKEL (reference sequence). The CDR3 length is 12 residues. Trimming took 6 bases from V and 9 from J, leaving 12 bases between them.